These 9 T cell receptor beta chains originate from one sample sequenced in a study of radiotherapy plus CTLA-4 blockade in lung cancer. The assay was immunoSEQ multiplex PCR, and TCRdb's table has in-frame clones only and misses some. This table has approximately 100,000 clones, roughly 80% appearing once. The source material was peripheral blood, sampled from a patient treated with radiotherapy plus ipilimumab. These TCRs come from a human donor with non-small cell lung cancer who had a partial response to radiotherapy plus ipilimumab.

The chain couples TRBV19 to TRBJ2-1; tentatively, D is TRBD2 (5 bases). CDR3 size: 14 residues. Germline CDR1 is LNHDA and CDR2 is SQIVND (reference sequence). V was trimmed by 7 bases and J by 9 bases, leaving 19 bases between them. Written as DNA, the CDR3 is TGTGCCAGTAACCCCGCGGGCCCATCAGGTGAGCAGTTCTTC. The encoded protein is CASNPAGPSGEQFF.

The chain links TRBV27 to TRBJ2-1; 10 bases match TRBD2. J gave up 3 bases and V 4 bases, and 3 bases lay outside the gene matches. The CDR3 sequence is 15 residues long. Looked up from germline, CDR1 is MNHEY and CDR2 is SMNVEV (reference sequence). CDR3 sequence: CASSWASGSYNEQFF. The CDR3 DNA sequence: TGTGCCAGCAGTTGGGCTAGCGGGAGCTACAATGAGCAGTTCTTC.

The chain recombines TRBV7-8 with TRBJ2-1; 8 bases are shared with TRBD2. Germline CDR1 is SGHVS and CDR2 is FQNEAQ. The CDR3 runs 15 residues. V lost 5 bases to trimming and J lost 5 bases; unmatched junction nucleotides: 8. In DNA form, the CDR3 reads TGTGCCAGCAGCCAGACTAGCGTTTTCCACAATGAGCAGTTCTTC. Translation: CASSQTSVFHNEQFF.

The rearrangement uses TRBV27 and TRBJ2-5; TRBD1 agrees at 11 bases. Per the germline V gene, CDR1 is MNHEY and CDR2 is SMNVEV (reference sequence). Losses at the gene ends were 6 bases for V and 5 bases for J; bases not matched to a gene: 8. The CDR3 has 15 residues. CDR3 in amino acids: CASSWDRGGRETQYF. The CDR3 DNA reads as TGTGCCAGCAGCTGGGACAGGGGGGGGAGGGAGACCCAGTACTTC.

This chain connects TRBV11-2 to TRBJ2-3; TRBD1 is a possible D gene (5 bases). The CDR3 spans 12 residues. The ends were cut back, 4 bases at V and 7 bases at J, with 9 bases in the middle. From germline, CDR1 is SGHAT and CDR2 FQNNGV. CDR3 residues: CASSYDRNTQYF. DNA of the CDR3: TGTGCCAGCAGCTATGACAGAAATACGCAGTATTTT.

The chain joins TRBV5-5 to TRBJ2-3; 11 nucleotides agree with TRBD2. This CDR3 spans 15 amino acids. V lost 9 bases and J lost 6; bases outside the gene matches: 12. Germline CDR1 is SGHKS and CDR2 is YYEKEE (reference sequence). CDR3 sequence (DNA): TGTGCCACCTCACCCACTAGCGGGAGAGTGGATACGCAGTATTTT. Its protein is CATSPTSGRVDTQYF.

V gene TRBV7-3 combines with J gene TRBJ2-3; 11 nucleotides line up with TRBD2. Germline values: CDR1 SGHTA, CDR2 FQGTGA. The J segment lost 3 bases and the V segment lost 1 base, leaving 6 bases of the junction unmatched. The CDR3 sequence is 17 residues long. CDR3 sequence reads: CASSLRGGTSGTDTQYF. CDR3 nucleotide sequence: TGTGCCAGCAGCTTAAGGGGCGGGACTAGCGGAACAGATACGCAGTATTTT.

The table lists this clone with a few counts. This sequence joins TRBV7-6 and TRBJ1-3; D is perhaps TRBD1 (5 bases). From germline, CDR1 is SGHVS and CDR2 FNYEAQ. V lost 3 bases and J 0 bases, leaving 12 bases between the germline ends. This CDR3 region has 16 residues. CDR3 residues: CASSLGTLRSGNTIYF. The CDR3 DNA follows: TGTGCCAGCAGCTTGGGGACTCTCCGCTCTGGAAACACCATATATTTT.

DNA for the CDR3: TGCAGTGCTAGCCCCAGAGGCTACACCTTC. Amino acid sequence: CSASPRGYTF. V and J are TRBV20-1 and TRBJ1-2, with D unresolved. Germline V lookup: CDR1 DFQATT, CDR2 SNEGSKA (reference sequence). Between the trimmed V and J ends, which lost 3 bases and 8 bases, there was a span of 7 bases. The CDR3 length is 10 residues.